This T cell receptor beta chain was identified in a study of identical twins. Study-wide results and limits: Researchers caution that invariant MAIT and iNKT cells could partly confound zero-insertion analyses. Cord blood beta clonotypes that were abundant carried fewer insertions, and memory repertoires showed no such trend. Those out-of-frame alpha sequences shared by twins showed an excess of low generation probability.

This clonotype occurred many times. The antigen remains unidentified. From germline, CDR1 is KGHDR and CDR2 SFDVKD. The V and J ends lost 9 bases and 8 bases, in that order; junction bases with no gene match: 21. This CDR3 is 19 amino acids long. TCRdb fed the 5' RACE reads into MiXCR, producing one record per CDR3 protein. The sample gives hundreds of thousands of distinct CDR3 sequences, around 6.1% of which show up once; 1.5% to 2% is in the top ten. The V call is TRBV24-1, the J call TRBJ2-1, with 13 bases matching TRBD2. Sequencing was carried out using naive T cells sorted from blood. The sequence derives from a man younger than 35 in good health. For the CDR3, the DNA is TGTGCCACCTTCCGGATCCCTTTAGCCGGGACTAGCGGGGTCGATGAGCAGTTCTTC. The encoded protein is CATFRIPLAGTSGVDEQFF.